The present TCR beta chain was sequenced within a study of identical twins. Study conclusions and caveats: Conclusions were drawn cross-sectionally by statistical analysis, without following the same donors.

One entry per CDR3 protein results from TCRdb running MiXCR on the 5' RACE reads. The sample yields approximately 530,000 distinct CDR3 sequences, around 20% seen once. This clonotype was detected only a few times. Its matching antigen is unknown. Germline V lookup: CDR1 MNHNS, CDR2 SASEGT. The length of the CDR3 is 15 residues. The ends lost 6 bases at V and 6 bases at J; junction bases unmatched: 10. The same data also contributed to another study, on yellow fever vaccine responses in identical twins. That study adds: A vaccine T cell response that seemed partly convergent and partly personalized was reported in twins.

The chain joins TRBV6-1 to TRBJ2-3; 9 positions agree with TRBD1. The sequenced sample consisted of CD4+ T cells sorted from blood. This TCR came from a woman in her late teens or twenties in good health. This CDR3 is CASRPWTGASDTQYF. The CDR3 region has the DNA TGTGCCAGCAGACCATGGACAGGGGCATCGGATACGCAGTATTTT.